The 25 T cell receptor beta chains below come from one sample, sequenced in a study of PD-L1 blockade in urothelial cancer. Noted time point: peripheral blood 6 weeks after treatment start. TCRdb's copy holds only in-frame clones and misses some; the assay was immunoSEQ multiplex PCR. The table has over 100,000 clones, approximately 90% seen once. The sequences come from PBMCs, collected around atezolizumab (anti-PD-L1) treatment. These receptors were collected from a man aged 55-75 years with urothelial cancer.

The rearrangement uses TRBV2 and TRBJ2-3, with D tentatively TRBD2 (5 bases). Germline CDR1 SNHLY, CDR2 FYNNEI. The CDR3 length is 16 residues. With 1 base removed from V and 0 bases from J, the gap between germline ends came to 11 bases. Here the CDR3 DNA reads TGTGCCAGCAGTGAAGATGGCGGGTGGAGCACAGATACGCAGTATTTT. This sequence encodes CASSEDGGWSTDTQYF.

The chain uses TRBV18 and TRBJ2-2, with TRBD1 matching 7 bases. V dropped 2 bases and J dropped 6; count of bases not matched to a gene: 0. Germline V gives CDR1 KGHSH, CDR2 LQKENI. CDR3 length: 13 amino acids. The CDR3 here is CASSPDRAGELFF. DNA of the CDR3: TGTGCCAGCTCACCAGACAGGGCCGGGGAGCTGTTTTTT.

This clone has only a few counts. The chain combines TRBV5-1 with TRBJ1-3; tentative D call: TRBD1 (5 bases). V lost 6 bases and J 0 bases, leaving 16 bases between the germline ends. The CDR3 covers 16 residues. Germline assignment: CDR1 SGHRS and CDR2 YFSETQ. The CDR3 DNA sequence: TGCGCCAGCACCCCTCAGGGTAGCCTCTCTGGAAACACCATATATTTT. This sequence encodes CASTPQGSLSGNTIYF. The full variable domain, in which reference TRBV5-1 and TRBJ1-3 provide the parts outside the CDR3, is KAGVTQTPRYLIKTRGQQVTLSCSPISGHRSVSWYQQTPGQGLQFLFEYFSETQRNKGNFPGRFSGRQFSNSRSEMNVSTLELGDSALYLCASTPQGSLSGNTIYFGEGSWLTVV.

The chain carries TRBV5-1 and TRBJ2-5; 13 bases agree with TRBD2. Germline V gene sequence: CDR1 SGHRS, CDR2 YFSETQ. V dropped 3 bases and J dropped 5; count of bases not matched to a gene: 7. The CDR3 sequence is 16 residues long. CDR3 region: CASSSGLAGTRETQYF. As DNA, the CDR3 is TGCGCCAGCAGCTCGGGACTAGCGGGAACGCGGGAGACCCAGTACTTC.

The sample holds one count of this clone. This sequence joins TRBV7-7 and TRBJ2-5; 10 nucleotides line up with TRBD2. Per the germline V gene, CDR1 is SSHAT and CDR2 is FNYEAQ (reference sequence). The CDR3 is 15 amino acids. Unmatched junction bases numbered 3, after V lost 1 base and J lost 4 bases. The CDR3 DNA sequence: TGTGCCAGCAGCTTAGGGACTAGCGGCCCAGAGACCCAGTACTTC. Protein sequence: CASSLGTSGPETQYF. The entire variable domain, with the rest obtained from reference TRBV7-7 and TRBJ2-5, is as follows: GAGVSQSPRYKVTKRGQDVTLRCDPISSHATLYWYQQALGQGPEFLTYFNYEAQPDKSGLPSDRFSAERPEGSISTLTIQRTEQRDSAMYRCASSLGTSGPETQYFGPGTRLLVL.

The J gene is TRBJ2-7, the V gene TRBV4-3; D is ambiguous. There are 13 residues in the CDR3. Germline assignment: CDR1 LGHNA and CDR2 YSLEER. The V end lost 1 base, the J end lost 7 bases, and 11 bases lay between the germline ends. CDR3 bases: TGCGCCAGCAGCCAAGTTAAGTCCGGTGAGCAGTACTTC. Protein: CASSQVKSGEQYF.

In DNA, the CDR3 is TGTGCCAGCAGTAGCTTGATTGGTGGAAGCGGCCAAGAGACCCAGTACTTC. Translated, it gives CASSSLIGGSGQETQYF. The genes are TRBV28 and TRBJ2-5; D may be TRBD2 (5 bases). Per germline, CDR1 MDHEN and CDR2 SYDVKM. This CDR3 is built from 17 residues. V shed 5 bases and J shed 1 base, with 20 bases lying between them. The complete variable domain, with remaining parts taken from reference TRBV28 and TRBJ2-5, reads DVKVTQSSRYLVKRTGEKVFLECVQDMDHENMFWYRQDPGLGLRLIYFSYDVKMKEKGDIPEGYSVSREKKERFSLILESASTNQTSMYLCASSSLIGGSGQETQYFGPGTRLLVL.

The chain is built from TRBV30 and TRBJ1-1, with a tentative D call TRBD1 (6 bases). The CDR3 totals 12 residues. Germline assignment: CDR1 GTSNPN and CDR2 SVGIG (reference sequence). The germline V and J ends were trimmed by 3 bases and 10 bases, with 15 bases remaining between them. CDR3 in amino acids: CAWSPNTGPAFF. Here the CDR3 DNA reads TGTGCCTGGAGCCCTAATACAGGGCCAGCTTTCTTT. Combining the CDR3 with reference TRBV30 and TRBJ1-1 gives the whole variable domain SQTIHQWPATLVQPVGSPLSLECTVEGTSNPNLYWYRQAAGRGLQLLFYSVGIGQISSEVPQNLSASRPQDRQFILSSKKLLLSDSGFYLCAWSPNTGPAFFGQGTRLTVV.

The chain links TRBV5-1 to TRBJ2-2, with 12 bases lining up with TRBD2. Germline lookup yields CDR1 SGHRS and CDR2 YFSETQ. The CDR3 is made up of 16 amino acids. The V and J ends lost 5 bases and 5 bases, in that order; junction bases with no gene match: 7. The CDR3 DNA sequence: TGCGCCAGCAGGACTAGCGGGGGCCGGGGGACCGGGGAGCTGTTTTTT. Translated: CASRTSGGRGTGELFF.

In regard to this clone: The junction does not match germline at one end; this may be a read error. The genes are TRBV18 and TRBJ1-2; D remains unclear. The CDR3 has 11 amino acids. The germline V gene encodes CDR1 KGHSH and CDR2 LQKENI. CDR3 residues: CASSKDYDYTF. The CDR3 DNA reads TGTGCCAGCTCAAAGGACTATGACTACACCTTC.

The V and J genes are TRBV5-1 and TRBJ2-5; D is unclear. Looked up from germline, CDR1 is SGHRS and CDR2 is YFSETQ. The V end was cut by 5 bases, the J end by 2 bases, with 10 bases between. The CDR3 consists of 13 residues. In DNA form, the CDR3 reads TGCGCCAGCAGTAAGAACAGACAAGAGACCCAGTACTTC. It codes for CASSKNRQETQYF.

The chain carries TRBV4-1 and TRBJ2-7; D gene uncertain. CDR1 MGHRA and CDR2 YSYEKL come from the germline V gene. CDR3 size: 13 residues. Trimming left V 1 base short and J 3 bases short, with 7 bases between. CDR3 nucleotides: TGCGCCAGCAGCCAAGGGCCGGGCTACGAGCAGTACTTC. Translating gives CASSQGPGYEQYF.

The chain links TRBV30 to TRBJ1-2; D remains ambiguous. Between the trimmed V and J ends, which lost 0 bases and 2 bases, there was a span of 7 bases. The CDR3 spans 13 residues. Germline V lookup: CDR1 GTSNPN, CDR2 SVGIG (reference sequence). The CDR3 sequence is CAWSVSRNYGYTF. CDR3 DNA sequence: TGTGCCTGGAGTGTATCTCGGAACTATGGCTACACCTTC.

The CDR3, as DNA: TGCGCCAGCAGCCAAGAGCGCGGGGCAGGGGAGACCCAGTACTTC. Translation gives CASSQERGAGETQYF. The genes are TRBV4-3 and TRBJ2-5, with D possibly TRBD2 on 6 matching bases. V shed 0 bases and J shed 5 bases, with 13 bases lying between them. Looked up from germline, CDR1 is LGHNA and CDR2 is YSLEER. The CDR3 is made up of 15 amino acids.

V and J are TRBV18 and TRBJ2-2, with D unclear. This CDR3 has 14 amino acids. The V gene's germline CDR1 is KGHSH and CDR2 LQKENI. Trimming pared 0 bases from V and 1 base from J, leaving 3 bases between. The CDR3 sequence is CASSPPGNTGELFF. The CDR3 DNA reads as TGTGCCAGCTCACCACCCGGGAACACCGGGGAGCTGTTTTTT.

CDR3 coding DNA: TGTGCCAGCAGCTTAGGAGGCGGGAGGGGAGATGAGCAGTTCTTC. This codes for CASSLGGGRGDEQFF. V and J are TRBV11-3 and TRBJ2-1; 9 bases are shared with TRBD2. V lost 1 base and J lost 8; bases outside the gene matches: 6. This CDR3 region has 15 residues. CDR1 and CDR2 from the germline V gene are SGHNT and YENEEA. Full variable domain (remainder filled in from reference TRBV11-3 and TRBJ2-1): EAGVVQSPRYKIIEKKQPVAFWCNPISGHNTLYWYLQNLGQGPELLIRYENEEAVDDSQLPKDRFSAERLKGVDSTLKIQPAELGDSAVYLCASSLGGGRGDEQFFGPGTRLTVL.

The V gene is TRBV6-5, the J gene TRBJ2-7, with 8 bases that match TRBD2. Germline V gene sequence: CDR1 MNHEY, CDR2 SVGAGI. CDR3 length: 14 amino acids. V gave up 5 bases and J gave up 2 bases; unmatched junction bases: 5. The CDR3 spells CASSANGGAYEQYF. In DNA, the CDR3 is TGTGCCAGCAGTGCCAACGGGGGGGCCTACGAGCAGTACTTC.

The gene calls are TRBV29-1 and TRBJ1-1; possible D gene TRBD1, 5 bases. The CDR3 runs to 11 residues. CDR1 and CDR2 (germline): SQVTM, ANQGSEA. The V end lost 2 bases, the J end lost 5 bases, and 6 bases lay between the germline ends. The CDR3 bases are TGCAGCGTTGAATCAGGGACTGAAGCTTTCTTT. Translating gives CSVESGTEAFF. Looking up the rest from reference TRBV29-1 and TRBJ1-1 gives the full variable domain: SAVISQKPSRDICQRGTSLTIQCQVDSQVTMMFWYRQQPGQSLTLIATANQGSEATYESGFVIDKFPISRPNLTFSTLTVSNMSPEDSSIYLCSVESGTEAFFGQGTRLTVV.

This clone was counted once. The rearrangement joins TRBV6-5 to TRBJ2-6, with D tentatively TRBD2 (6 bases). This CDR3 has 15 residues. The germline V and J ends were trimmed by 7 bases and 0 bases, with 10 bases remaining between them. Germline CDR1 MNHEY, CDR2 SVGAGI. The CDR3 reads CASTLDYSGANVLTF. CDR3 in DNA: TGTGCCAGCACTCTGGACTACTCTGGGGCCAACGTCCTGACTTTC.

J is TRBJ2-1 and V is TRBV15; 9 bases are a match to TRBD2. J was trimmed by 4 bases and V by 1 base; bases with no gene match: 2. CDR3 length: 15 amino acids. CDR1 and CDR2 (germline): LNHNV, YYDKDF (reference sequence). CDR3 DNA: TGTGCCACCAGCAGAGTGCGGGAGGGTTACAATGAGCAGTTCTTC. Translated, it gives CATSRVREGYNEQFF.

The chain uses TRBV6-5 and TRBJ2-3, with 7 bases identical to TRBD2. Germline assignment: CDR1 MNHEY and CDR2 SVGAGI. The J segment lost 2 bases and the V segment lost 2 bases, leaving 4 bases of the junction unmatched. CDR3 length: 15 amino acids. CDR3 residues: CASSYGGSITDTQYF. The CDR3 DNA reads TGTGCCAGCAGTTACGGCGGGAGCATCACAGATACGCAGTATTTT.

The rearrangement joins TRBV5-1 to TRBJ2-1; 11 bases line up with TRBD2. The CDR3 sequence is 23 residues long. The germline gives CDR1 SGHRS, CDR2 YFSETQ. The V gene end was trimmed by 0 bases and the J gene end by 4 bases; junction bases not matched to a gene: 24. The CDR3 sequence is CASSLGLVSGLGIAGGLYNEQFF. Here the CDR3 DNA reads TGCGCCAGCAGCTTGGGCCTAGTTTCGGGGCTAGGCATAGCGGGGGGGCTTTACAATGAGCAGTTCTTC.

In its sample, this clone was seen once. The V gene is TRBV5-1, the J gene TRBJ2-3; TRBD1 agrees at 8 bases. The CDR3 covers 15 residues. The ends lost 3 bases at V and 2 bases at J; junction bases unmatched: 5. In germline, CDR1 is SGHRS, CDR2 YFSETQ. The CDR3 reads CASSSGTGATDTQYF. CDR3 nucleotide sequence: TGCGCCAGCAGCTCGGGGACAGGAGCCACAGATACGCAGTATTTT.

This clone appeared once. The rearrangement links TRBV5-4 to TRBJ2-2; D may be TRBD1 (5 bases). The ends were cut back, 2 bases at V and 4 bases at J, with 12 bases in the middle. This CDR3 comprises 15 residues. Germline CDR1 SGHNT, CDR2 YYREEE (reference sequence). The CDR3 sequence is CASSLGVTGTGELFF. The CDR3 DNA reads as TGTGCCAGCAGCTTAGGGGTAACAGGCACCGGGGAGCTGTTTTTT.

V is TRBV4-3 and J is TRBJ2-5; D possibly corresponds to TRBD2 (7 bases). Germline values: CDR1 LGHNA, CDR2 YSLEER. The CDR3 runs 19 residues. Trimming stripped 7 bases from V and 2 bases from J, with 29 bases between. The chain's CDR3 is CASIRRGGGPYYVQETQYF. The DNA for the CDR3 is TGCGCCAGCATCCGTCGAGGGGGAGGGCCTTATTACGTTCAAGAGACCCAGTACTTC.